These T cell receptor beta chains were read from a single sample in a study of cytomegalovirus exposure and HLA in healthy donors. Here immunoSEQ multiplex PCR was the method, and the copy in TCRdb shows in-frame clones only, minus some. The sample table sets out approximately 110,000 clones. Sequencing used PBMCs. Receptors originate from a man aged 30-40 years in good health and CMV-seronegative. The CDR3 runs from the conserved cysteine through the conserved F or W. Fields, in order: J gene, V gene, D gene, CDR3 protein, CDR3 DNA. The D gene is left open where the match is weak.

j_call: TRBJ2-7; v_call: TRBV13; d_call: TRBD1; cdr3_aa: CASSPGQGMSHEQYF; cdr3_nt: TGTGCCAGCAGCCCGGGACAGGGTATGAGCCACGAGCAGTACTTC
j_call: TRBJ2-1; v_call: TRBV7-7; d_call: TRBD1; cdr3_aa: CASSPDRGLGNEQFF; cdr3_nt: TGTGCCAGCAGCCCGGACAGGGGACTGGGGAATGAGCAGTTCTTC
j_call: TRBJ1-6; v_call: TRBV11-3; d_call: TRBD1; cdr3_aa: CASSTGTGAPLHF; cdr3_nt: TGTGCCAGCAGCACAGGGACAGGAGCACCCCTCCACTTT
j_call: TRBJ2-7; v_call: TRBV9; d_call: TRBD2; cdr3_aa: CASSVGTSGIYEQYF; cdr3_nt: TGTGCCAGCAGCGTAGGCACTAGCGGGATCTACGAGCAGTACTTC
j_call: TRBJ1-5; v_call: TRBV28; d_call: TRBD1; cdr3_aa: CASSFLFRLRQGLNFNQPQHF; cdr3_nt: TGTGCCAGCAGTTTTTTATTTCGATTACGACAGGGCCTAAACTTCAATCAGCCCCAGCATTTT
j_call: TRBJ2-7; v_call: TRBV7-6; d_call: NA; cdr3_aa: CASSLGLEGVEQYF; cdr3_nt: TGTGCCAGCAGCTTAGGACTGGAAGGGGTCGAGCAGTACTTC
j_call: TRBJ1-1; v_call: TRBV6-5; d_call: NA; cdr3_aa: CASTTQGGYTEAFF; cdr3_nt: TGTGCCAGCACCACACAGGGTGGATACACTGAAGCTTTCTTT
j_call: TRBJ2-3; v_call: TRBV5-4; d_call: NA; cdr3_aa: CASSLDPEVDTQYF; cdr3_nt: TGTGCCAGCAGCTTGGATCCAGAGGTAGATACGCAGTATTTT
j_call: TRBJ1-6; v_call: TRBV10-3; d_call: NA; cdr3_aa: CAISAGQSPYNSPLHF; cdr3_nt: TGTGCCATCAGTGCAGGGCAGTCTCCCTATAATTCACCCCTCCACTTT
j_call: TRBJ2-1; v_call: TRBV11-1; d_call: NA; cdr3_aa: CASSRDPPSSYNEQFF; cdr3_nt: TGTGCCAGCAGCCGGGATCCCCCTAGCTCCTACAATGAGCAGTTCTTC
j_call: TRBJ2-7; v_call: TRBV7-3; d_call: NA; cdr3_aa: CASSFVPRAEQYF; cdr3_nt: TGTGCCAGCAGCTTTGTTCCCAGGGCCGAGCAGTACTTC
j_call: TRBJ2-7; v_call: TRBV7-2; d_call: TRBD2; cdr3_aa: CASSPSGRAYEQYF; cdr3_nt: TGTGCCAGCAGCCCCTCCGGGAGGGCCTACGAGCAGTACTTC
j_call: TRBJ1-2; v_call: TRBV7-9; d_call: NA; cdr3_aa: CASSLEGYGYTF; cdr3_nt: TGTGCCAGCAGCTTAGAGGGGTATGGCTACACCTTC
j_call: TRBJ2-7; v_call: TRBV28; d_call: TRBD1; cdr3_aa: CASSLFRDRGPYEQYF; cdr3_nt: TGTGCCAGCAGTCTATTCCGGGACAGGGGTCCCTACGAGCAGTACTTC
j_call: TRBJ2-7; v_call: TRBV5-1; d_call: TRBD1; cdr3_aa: CASSLPDRAYEQYF; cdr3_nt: TGCGCCAGCAGCTTGCCGGACAGGGCCTACGAGCAGTACTTC
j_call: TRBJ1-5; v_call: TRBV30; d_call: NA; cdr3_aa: CAWSRGGTSNQPQHF; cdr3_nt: TGTGCCTGGAGTCGGGGGGGAACTAGCAATCAGCCCCAGCATTTT
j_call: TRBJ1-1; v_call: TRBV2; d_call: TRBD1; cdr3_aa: CASSFHLQGGDTEAFF; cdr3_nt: TGTGCCAGCAGTTTTCACCTACAGGGGGGAGACACTGAAGCTTTCTTT
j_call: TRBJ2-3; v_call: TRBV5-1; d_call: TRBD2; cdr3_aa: CASGLAGGRRDTQYF; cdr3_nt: TGCGCCAGCGGATTAGCGGGAGGAAGGAGAGATACGCAGTATTTT